Listed below are T cell receptor beta chains from one sample, sequenced in a study of vaccination effects on CD4 cells after COVID-19. No antigen has been assigned to these receptors. Measured with immunoSEQ multiplex PCR; TCRdb has only the in-frame clones, and not every one. The top ten clones hold around 0.95% of a sample with roughly 70,000 clones, 76% of them seen once. The specimen was CD4+ T cells from PBMCs cultured with HCoV-OC43 spike peptides, collected after COVID-19 vaccination. These receptors were obtained from a human donor who received a COVID-19 vaccine. The CDR3 runs from the conserved cysteine through the conserved F or W. Fields, in order: D gene, J gene, V gene, clone size, CDR3 protein, CDR3 DNA. The D gene is left open where the match is weak. Rows give clone size only sometimes, using once, few, many, or a class for an expanded clone.

- | TRBJ1-4 | TRBV24-1 | - | CATSDTTNEKLFF | TGTGCCACCAGTGATACGACTAATGAAAAACTGTTTTTT
TRBD2 | TRBJ2-3 | TRBV6-5 | - | CASSYRAGGPTDTQYF | TGTGCCAGCAGTTACAGGGCGGGGGGGCCCACAGATACGCAGTATTTT
- | TRBJ2-5 | TRBV28 | once | CASRGTPKETQYF | TGTGCCAGCAGGGGGACACCTAAAGAGACCCAGTACTTC
TRBD2 | TRBJ2-1 | TRBV19 | - | CASSITLTGGRGEQFF | TGTGCCAGTAGTATAACCCTTACGGGGGGGCGGGGTGAGCAGTTCTTC
TRBD2 | TRBJ2-3 | TRBV7-6 | - | CASSFLAGGIEDTQYF | TGTGCCAGCAGCTTCTTAGCGGGGGGGATTGAAGATACGCAGTATTTT
TRBD1 | TRBJ1-4 | TRBV27 | - | CASLIRGRPATNEKLFF | TGTGCCAGCTTGATCAGGGGGCGACCAGCAACTAATGAAAAACTGTTTTTT
- | TRBJ2-5 | TRBV7-2 | - | CASSPWTGETQYF | TGTGCCAGCAGCCCTTGGACGGGAGAGACCCAGTACTTC
TRBD1 | TRBJ1-2 | TRBV6-4 | - | CASSPEAATSGGGYTF | TGTGCCAGCAGTCCCGAGGCAGCCACCTCAGGGGGTGGCTACACCTTC
- | TRBJ1-1 | TRBV29-1 | - | CSVEVGGGTEAFF | TGCAGCGTGGAAGTCGGGGGGGGCACTGAAGCTTTCTTT
- | TRBJ1-6 | TRBV6-4 | - | CASSWDTNSPLHF | TGTGCCAGCAGTTGGGACACCAATTCACCCCTCCACTTT
TRBD1 | TRBJ1-2 | TRBV24-1 | - | CATSESLDRDVHGYTF | TGTGCCACCAGTGAATCCCTTGACAGGGATGTCCATGGCTACACCTTC
TRBD1 | TRBJ1-5 | TRBV6-6 | - | CASSYPNRGLQPQHF | TGTGCCAGCAGTTACCCTAACAGGGGGCTTCAGCCCCAGCATTTT
- | TRBJ2-1 | TRBV5-6 | - | CASSPMAEDNEQFF | TGTGCCAGCAGCCCCATGGCCGAAGACAATGAGCAGTTCTTC
TRBD2 | TRBJ2-1 | TRBV11-3 | - | CASSFPATSGAHNEQFF | TGTGCCAGCAGCTTTCCCGCGACTAGCGGGGCCCACAATGAGCAGTTCTTC
- | TRBJ2-2 | TRBV29-1 | - | CSVGGTRQGNTGELFF | TGCAGCGTTGGCGGGACCCGACAGGGCAACACCGGGGAGCTGTTTTTT
TRBD2 | TRBJ2-1 | TRBV5-4 | - | CASSELAGDYNEQFF | TGTGCCAGCAGCGAACTAGCGGGGGACTACAATGAGCAGTTCTTC
- | TRBJ1-3 | TRBV6-5 | - | CASKDPFGSGNTIYF | TGTGCCAGCAAGGATCCCTTTGGCTCTGGAAACACCATATATTTT
- | TRBJ1-5 | TRBV25-1 | - | CASTQGNQPQHF | TGTGCCAGCACCCAGGGCAATCAGCCCCAGCATTTT
- | TRBJ1-1 | TRBV6-5 | - | CASRYRVEGTEAFF | TGTGCCAGCAGGTACAGGGTGGAGGGGACTGAAGCTTTCTTT
- | TRBJ1-1 | TRBV29-1 | - | CSVDGRNTEAFF | TGCAGCGTTGACGGCAGGAACACTGAAGCTTTCTTT
- | TRBJ1-4 | TRBV7-2 | - | CASSLTGGGEKLFF | TGTGCCAGCAGCTTAACGGGGGGAGGTGAAAAACTGTTTTTT
- | TRBJ1-5 | TRBV6-1 | - | CASSERLRGVRNQPQHF | TGTGCCAGCAGTGAACGGTTGAGGGGAGTAAGGAATCAGCCCCAGCATTTT
- | TRBJ1-6 | TRBV18 | - | CASSADRSYNSPLHF | TGTGCCAGCTCCGCCGACAGGTCCTATAATTCACCCCTCCACTTT
- | TRBJ1-2 | TRBV28 | - | CASSLYGAINYGYTF | TGTGCCAGCAGTTTATACGGGGCCATTAACTATGGCTACACCTTC
- | TRBJ2-2 | TRBV5-6 | - | CASSLFGVTGELFF | TGTGCCAGCAGCTTGTTTGGTGTAACCGGGGAGCTGTTTTTT
- | TRBJ2-2 | TRBV29-1 | - | CSVGRGNANTGELFF | TGCAGCGTTGGCAGGGGAAACGCGAACACCGGGGAGCTGTTTTTT
- | TRBJ1-3 | TRBV7-9 | - | CASSLGPGNTIYF | TGTGCCAGCAGCTTAGGACCTGGAAACACCATATATTTT
TRBD1 | TRBJ2-2 | TRBV27 | - | CASRLGPDRASNTGELFF | TGTGCCAGCAGATTGGGTCCAGACAGGGCCTCGAACACCGGGGAGCTGTTTTTT
- | TRBJ2-5 | TRBV5-6 | once | CASSLAQGETQYF | TGTGCCAGCAGCTTGGCGCAGGGAGAGACCCAGTACTTC
- | TRBJ1-3 | TRBV14 | few | CASSLELGDTIYF | TGTGCCAGCAGCCTGGAACTGGGGGACACCATATATTTT
TRBD2 | TRBJ2-3 | TRBV24-1 | - | CATSDPPNRGTSGGADTQYF | TGTGCCACCAGTGATCCACCAAATAGGGGAACTAGCGGGGGCGCAGATACGCAGTATTTT
- | TRBJ2-1 | TRBV6-5 | few | CASSYSSANNEQFF | TGTGCCAGCAGTTACTCGTCAGCCAACAATGAGCAGTTCTTC
- | TRBJ1-5 | TRBV6-6 | - | CASSQPNQPQHF | TGTGCCAGCAGTCAACCCAATCAGCCCCAGCATTTT
- | TRBJ1-1 | TRBV19 | - | CASSIWGLRENTEAFF | TGTGCCAGTAGTATTTGGGGTCTAAGAGAGAACACTGAAGCTTTCTTT
TRBD2 | TRBJ2-1 | TRBV2 | - | CASGPAGYPSYAEQFF | TGTGCCAGCGGCCCAGCGGGGTACCCGAGCTACGCTGAGCAGTTCTTC
- | TRBJ1-4 | TRBV19 | - | CASRTLGATNEKLFF | TGTGCCAGTAGAACGCTCGGAGCAACTAATGAAAAACTGTTTTTT
- | TRBJ1-1 | TRBV28 | - | CASSLTVNTEAFF | TGTGCCAGCAGTTTGACAGTGAACACTGAAGCTTTCTTT
- | TRBJ2-3 | TRBV7-7 | - | CASSTGSRQTQYF | TGTGCCAGCAGCACAGGGAGCAGACAAACGCAGTATTTT
- | TRBJ2-3 | TRBV19 | - | CATDPGGSGNTQYF | TGTGCCACCGACCCCGGCGGGTCTGGGAATACGCAGTATTTT
- | TRBJ1-4 | TRBV18 | - | CASSRRTDINEKLFF | TGTGCCAGCTCGCGGAGGACAGACATCAATGAAAAACTGTTTTTT
- | TRBJ1-1 | TRBV7-2 | - | CASSSQGYTEAFF | TGTGCCAGCAGCTCACAGGGTTACACTGAAGCTTTCTTT
TRBD1 | TRBJ1-1 | TRBV24-1 | - | CATSDTTGGSSEAFF | TGTGCCACCAGTGACACGACAGGGGGCAGCTCTGAAGCTTTCTTT
TRBD2 | TRBJ2-2 | TRBV9 | once | CASSVFLAGGQYTGELFF | TGTGCCAGCAGCGTCTTCCTAGCGGGGGGGCAATACACCGGGGAGCTGTTTTTT
- | TRBJ1-1 | TRBV2 | - | CASSPDNTEAFF | TGTGCCAGCAGCCCCGACAACACTGAAGCTTTCTTT
- | TRBJ2-1 | TRBV28 | - | CASSLEGAEQFF | TGTGCCAGCAGTTTGGAGGGGGCAGAGCAGTTCTTC
- | TRBJ2-3 | TRBV24-1 | - | CATSDPRSGTDTQYF | TGTGCCACCAGTGATCCCCGTTCTGGGACAGATACGCAGTATTTT
- | TRBJ2-3 | TRBV2 | - | CASSALDISTDTQYF | TGTGCCAGCAGTGCCTTAGATATTAGCACAGATACGCAGTATTTT
TRBD1 | TRBJ2-2 | TRBV10-3 | - | CAISEWTGHTGELFF | TGTGCCATCAGTGAGTGGACAGGGCACACCGGGGAGCTGTTTTTT
- | TRBJ2-1 | TRBV6-4 | - | CASSPGTQAYNEQFF | TGTGCCAGCAGTCCCGGGACCCAGGCCTACAATGAGCAGTTCTTC
- | TRBJ1-2 | TRBV6-5 | - | CASSSTTGIGYTF | TGTGCCAGCAGCTCAACCACAGGGATCGGCTACACCTTC
- | TRBJ2-1 | TRBV7-9 | - | CASSYSQGYNEQFF | TGTGCCAGCAGCTACTCCCAGGGCTACAATGAGCAGTTCTTC